The entry below describes one T cell receptor (beta chain). Germline loops: CDR1 MNHEY, CDR2 SVGAGI. The V end lost 4 bases, the J end lost 8 bases, and 6 bases lay between the germline ends. The CDR3 length is 12 residues. This entry is derived from a study of shared clonotypes between healthy human individuals. Here immunoSEQ multiplex PCR was the method, and the copy in TCRdb shows in-frame clones only, minus some. The table shows roughly 500,000 clones, with 90% to 96% occurring only once. The sequence derives from a woman in her 30s in good health. The chain recombines TRBV6-5 with TRBJ1-6, with D unresolved. Sequencing was done on a sample of naive CD4+ T cells sorted from blood. Subset here: CD45RA+ positively selected. CDR3 bases: TGTGCCAGCAGTTTCGGGGATTCACCCCTCCACTTT. Translating it yields CASSFGDSPLHF.